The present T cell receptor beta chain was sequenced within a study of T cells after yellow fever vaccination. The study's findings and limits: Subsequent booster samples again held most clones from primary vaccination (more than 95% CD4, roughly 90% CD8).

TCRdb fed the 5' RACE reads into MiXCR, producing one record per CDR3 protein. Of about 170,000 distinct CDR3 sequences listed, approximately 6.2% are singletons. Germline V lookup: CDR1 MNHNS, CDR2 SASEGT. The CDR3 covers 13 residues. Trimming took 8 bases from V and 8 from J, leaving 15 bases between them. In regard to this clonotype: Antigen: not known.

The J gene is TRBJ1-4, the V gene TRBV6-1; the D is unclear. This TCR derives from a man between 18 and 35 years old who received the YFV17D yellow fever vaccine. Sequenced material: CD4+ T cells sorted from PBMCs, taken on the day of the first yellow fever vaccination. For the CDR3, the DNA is TGTGCCAGCCTAGACCCCGGTGGCGAAAAACTGTTTTTT. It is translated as CASLDPGGEKLFF.